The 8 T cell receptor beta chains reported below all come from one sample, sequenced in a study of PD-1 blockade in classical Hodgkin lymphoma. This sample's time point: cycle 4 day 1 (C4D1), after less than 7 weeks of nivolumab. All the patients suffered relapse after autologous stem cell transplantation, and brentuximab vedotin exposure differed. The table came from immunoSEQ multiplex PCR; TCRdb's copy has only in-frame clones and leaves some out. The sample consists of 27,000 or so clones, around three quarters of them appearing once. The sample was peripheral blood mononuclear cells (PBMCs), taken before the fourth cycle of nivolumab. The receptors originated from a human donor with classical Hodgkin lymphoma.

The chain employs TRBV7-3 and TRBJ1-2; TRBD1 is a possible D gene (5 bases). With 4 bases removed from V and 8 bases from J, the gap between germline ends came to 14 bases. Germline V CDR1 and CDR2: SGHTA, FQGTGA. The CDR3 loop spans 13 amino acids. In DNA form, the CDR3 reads TGTGCCAGCAGCTCTGCCGGGGGTCGAGGCTACACCTTC. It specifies CASSSAGGRGYTF.

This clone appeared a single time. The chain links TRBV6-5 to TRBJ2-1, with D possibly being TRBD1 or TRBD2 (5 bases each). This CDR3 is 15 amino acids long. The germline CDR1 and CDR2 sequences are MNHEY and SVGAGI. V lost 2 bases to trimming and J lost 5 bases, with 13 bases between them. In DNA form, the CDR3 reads TGTGCCAGCAGTTACCAACTAGGGGTAAACAATGAGCAGTTCTTC. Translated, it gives CASSYQLGVNNEQFF.

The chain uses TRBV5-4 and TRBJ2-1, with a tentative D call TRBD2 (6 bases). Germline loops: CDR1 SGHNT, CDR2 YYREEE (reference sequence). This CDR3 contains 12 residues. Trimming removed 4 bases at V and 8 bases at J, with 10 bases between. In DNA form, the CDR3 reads TGTGCCAGCAGCCCTAGCGTAGATGAGCAGTTCTTC. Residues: CASSPSVDEQFF.

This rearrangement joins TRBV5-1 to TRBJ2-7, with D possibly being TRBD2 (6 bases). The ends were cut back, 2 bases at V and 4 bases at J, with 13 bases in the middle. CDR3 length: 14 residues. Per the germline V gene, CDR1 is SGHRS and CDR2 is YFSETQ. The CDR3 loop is CASSLTLGGYEQYF. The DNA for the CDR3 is TGCGCCAGCAGCTTAACTTTGGGAGGTTACGAGCAGTACTTC.

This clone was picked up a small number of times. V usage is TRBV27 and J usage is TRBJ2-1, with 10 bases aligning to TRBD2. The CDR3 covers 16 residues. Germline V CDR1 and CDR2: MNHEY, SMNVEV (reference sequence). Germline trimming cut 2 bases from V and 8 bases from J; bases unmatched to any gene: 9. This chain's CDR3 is CASSLIVSGRRDEQFF. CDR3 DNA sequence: TGTGCCAGCAGTTTAATCGTTAGCGGGAGGAGGGATGAGCAGTTCTTC.

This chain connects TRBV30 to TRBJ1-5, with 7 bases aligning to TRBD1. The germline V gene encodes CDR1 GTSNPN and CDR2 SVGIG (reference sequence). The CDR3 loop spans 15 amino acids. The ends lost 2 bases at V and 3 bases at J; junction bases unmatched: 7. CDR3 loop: CAWSRTGVFNQPQHF. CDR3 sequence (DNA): TGTGCCTGGAGTCGTACAGGGGTTTTCAATCAGCCCCAGCATTTT.

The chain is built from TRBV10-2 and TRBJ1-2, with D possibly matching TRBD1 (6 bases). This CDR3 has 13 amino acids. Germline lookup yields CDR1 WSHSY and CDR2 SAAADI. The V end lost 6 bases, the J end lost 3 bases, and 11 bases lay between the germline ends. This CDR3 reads CASSIGGDYGYTF. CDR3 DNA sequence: TGCGCCAGCAGCATAGGGGGGGACTATGGCTACACCTTC.

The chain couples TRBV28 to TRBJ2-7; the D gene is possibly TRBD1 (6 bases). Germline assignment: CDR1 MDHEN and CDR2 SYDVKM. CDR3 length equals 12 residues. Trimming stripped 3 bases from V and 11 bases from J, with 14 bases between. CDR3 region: CASSLIQGPEYF. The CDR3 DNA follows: TGTGCCAGCAGTTTGATACAGGGACCAGAGTACTTC.